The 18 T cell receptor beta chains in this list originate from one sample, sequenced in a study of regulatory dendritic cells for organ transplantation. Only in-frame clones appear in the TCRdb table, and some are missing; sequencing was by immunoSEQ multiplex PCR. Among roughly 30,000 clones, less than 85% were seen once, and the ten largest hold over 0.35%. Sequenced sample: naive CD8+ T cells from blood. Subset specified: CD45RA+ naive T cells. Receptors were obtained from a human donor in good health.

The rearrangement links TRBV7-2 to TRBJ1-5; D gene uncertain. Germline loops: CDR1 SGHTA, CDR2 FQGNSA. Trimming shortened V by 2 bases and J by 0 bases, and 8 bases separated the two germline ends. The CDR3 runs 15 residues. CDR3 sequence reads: CASSLTAYSNQPQHF. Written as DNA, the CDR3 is TGTGCCAGCAGCTTAACTGCGTATAGCAATCAGCCCCAGCATTTT.

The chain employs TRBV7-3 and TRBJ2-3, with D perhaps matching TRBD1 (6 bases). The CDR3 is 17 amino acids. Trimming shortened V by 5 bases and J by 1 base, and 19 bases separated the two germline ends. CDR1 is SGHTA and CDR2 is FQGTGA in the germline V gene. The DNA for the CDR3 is TGTGCCAGCAGCCTATACCTCCTGGGGGCAGGCACAGATACGCAGTATTTT. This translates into CASSLYLLGAGTDTQYF.

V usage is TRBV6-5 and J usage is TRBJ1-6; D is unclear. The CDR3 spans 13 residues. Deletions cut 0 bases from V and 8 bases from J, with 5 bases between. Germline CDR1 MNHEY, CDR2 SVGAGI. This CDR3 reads CASSYSADSPLHF. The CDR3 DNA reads TGTGCCAGCAGTTACTCGGCTGATTCACCCCTCCACTTT.

CDR3 sequence reads: CASSLVEGPEAFF. DNA of the CDR3: TGTGCCAGCAGCTTAGTGGAGGGTCCGGAAGCTTTCTTT. V and J are TRBV7-9 and TRBJ1-1; D remains ambiguous. Trimming pared 1 base from V and 8 bases from J, leaving 11 bases between. From germline, CDR1 is SEHNR and CDR2 FQNEAQ (reference sequence). This CDR3 is 13 amino acids long.

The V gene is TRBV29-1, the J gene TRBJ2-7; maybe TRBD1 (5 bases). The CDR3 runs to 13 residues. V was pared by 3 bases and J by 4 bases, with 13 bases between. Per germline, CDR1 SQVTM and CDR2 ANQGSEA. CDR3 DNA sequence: TGCAGCGTTGATAAGGGGATAGAGTACGAGCAGTACTTC. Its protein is CSVDKGIEYEQYF.

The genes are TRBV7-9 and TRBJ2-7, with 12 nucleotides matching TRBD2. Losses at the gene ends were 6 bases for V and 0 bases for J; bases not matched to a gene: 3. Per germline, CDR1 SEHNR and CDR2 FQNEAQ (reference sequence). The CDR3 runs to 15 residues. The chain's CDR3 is CASSSSGGDSYEQYF. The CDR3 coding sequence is TGTGCCAGCAGTTCTAGCGGGGGGGACTCCTACGAGCAGTACTTC.

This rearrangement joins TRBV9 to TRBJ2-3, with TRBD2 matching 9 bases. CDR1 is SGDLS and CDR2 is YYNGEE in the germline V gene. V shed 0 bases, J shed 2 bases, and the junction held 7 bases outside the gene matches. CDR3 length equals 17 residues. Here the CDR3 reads CASSVEGSGGPTDTQYF. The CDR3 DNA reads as TGTGCCAGCAGCGTAGAAGGTAGCGGGGGACCCACAGATACGCAGTATTTT. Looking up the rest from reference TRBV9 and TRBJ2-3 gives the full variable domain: DSGVTQTPKHLITATGQRVTLRCSPRSGDLSVYWYQQSLDQGLQFLIQYYNGEERAKGNILERFSAQQFPDLHSELNLSSLELGDSALYFCASSVEGSGGPTDTQYFGPGTRLTVL.

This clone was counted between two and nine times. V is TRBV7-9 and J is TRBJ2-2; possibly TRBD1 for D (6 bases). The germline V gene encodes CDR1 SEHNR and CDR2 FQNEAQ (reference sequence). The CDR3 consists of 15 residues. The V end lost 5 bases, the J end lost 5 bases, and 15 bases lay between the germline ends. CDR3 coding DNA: TGTGCCAGCAGCGCCCGGGACACGCTGACCGGGGAGCTGTTTTTT. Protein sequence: CASSARDTLTGELFF.

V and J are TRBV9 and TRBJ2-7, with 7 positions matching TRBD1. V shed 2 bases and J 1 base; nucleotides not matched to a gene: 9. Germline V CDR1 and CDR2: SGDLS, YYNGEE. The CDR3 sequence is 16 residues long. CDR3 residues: CASSVNRDSFSYEQYF. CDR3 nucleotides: TGTGCCAGCAGCGTCAACCGGGACAGCTTTTCCTACGAGCAGTACTTC.

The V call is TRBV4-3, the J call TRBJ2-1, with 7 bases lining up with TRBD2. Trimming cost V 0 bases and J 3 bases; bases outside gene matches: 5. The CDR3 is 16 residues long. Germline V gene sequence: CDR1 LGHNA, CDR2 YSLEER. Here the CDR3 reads CASSQDLGGFYNEQFF. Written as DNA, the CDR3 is TGCGCCAGCAGCCAAGATCTGGGGGGGTTCTACAATGAGCAGTTCTTC.

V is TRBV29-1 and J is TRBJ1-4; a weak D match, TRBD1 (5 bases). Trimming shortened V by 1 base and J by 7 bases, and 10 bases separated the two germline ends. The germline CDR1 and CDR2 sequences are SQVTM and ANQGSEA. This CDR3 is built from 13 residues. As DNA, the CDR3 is TGCAGCGTTGAAGGGGGCAAATTTGAAAAACTGTTTTTT. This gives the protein CSVEGGKFEKLFF.

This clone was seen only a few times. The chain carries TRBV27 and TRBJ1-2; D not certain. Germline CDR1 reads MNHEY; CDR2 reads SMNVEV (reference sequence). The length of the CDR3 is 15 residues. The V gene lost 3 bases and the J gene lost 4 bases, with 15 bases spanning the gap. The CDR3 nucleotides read TGTGCCAGCAGTTTGGAGCCGGGGTTCGGCTATGGCTACACCTTC. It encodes CASSLEPGFGYGYTF.

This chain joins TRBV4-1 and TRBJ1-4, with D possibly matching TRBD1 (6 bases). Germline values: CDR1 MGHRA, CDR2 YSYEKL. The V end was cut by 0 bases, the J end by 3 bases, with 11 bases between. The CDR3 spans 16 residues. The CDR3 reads CASSQEGGGANEKLFF. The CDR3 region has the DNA TGCGCCAGCAGCCAAGAAGGAGGGGGGGCTAATGAAAAACTGTTTTTT.

CDR3 in amino acids: CASSPTQQGRAEKNIQYF. DNA for the CDR3: TGTGCCAGCAGCCCGACCCAACAGGGTCGCGCGGAAAAAAACATTCAGTACTTC. The chain recombines TRBV11-2 with TRBJ2-4; D is perhaps TRBD1 (6 bases). The CDR3 length is 18 residues. Trimming removed 5 bases from V and 4 bases from J, with 24 bases in between. The germline V gene has CDR1 SGHAT and CDR2 FQNNGV.

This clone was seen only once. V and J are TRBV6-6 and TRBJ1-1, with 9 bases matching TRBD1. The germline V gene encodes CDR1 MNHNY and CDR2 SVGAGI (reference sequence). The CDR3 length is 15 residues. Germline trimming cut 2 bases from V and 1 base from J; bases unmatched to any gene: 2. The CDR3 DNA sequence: TGTGCCAGCAGTTACGGGACAGGGCCGAACACTGAAGCTTTCTTT. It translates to CASSYGTGPNTEAFF.

CDR3: CASSEILIPRSNEQFF. CDR3 DNA: TGTGCCAGCAGTGAAATCCTGATACCGCGGTCCAATGAGCAGTTCTTC. This rearrangement joins TRBV6-1 to TRBJ2-1; D is unresolved. Trimming stripped 2 bases from V and 6 bases from J, with 17 bases between. The CDR3 is 16 amino acids. Germline V gene sequence: CDR1 MNHNS, CDR2 SASEGT.

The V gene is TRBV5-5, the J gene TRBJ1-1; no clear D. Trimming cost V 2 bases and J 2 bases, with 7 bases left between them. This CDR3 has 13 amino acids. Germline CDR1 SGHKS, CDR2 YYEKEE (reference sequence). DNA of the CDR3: TGTGCCAGCAGCTTCGAGACAAACACTGAAGCTTTCTTT. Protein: CASSFETNTEAFF.

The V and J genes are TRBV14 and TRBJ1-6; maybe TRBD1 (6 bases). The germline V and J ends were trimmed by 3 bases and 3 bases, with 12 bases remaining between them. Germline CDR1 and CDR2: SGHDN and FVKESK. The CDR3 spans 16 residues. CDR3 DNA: TGTGCCAGCAGCCACGGACAGCCCTACTATAATTCACCCCTCCACTTT. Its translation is CASSHGQPYYNSPLHF.